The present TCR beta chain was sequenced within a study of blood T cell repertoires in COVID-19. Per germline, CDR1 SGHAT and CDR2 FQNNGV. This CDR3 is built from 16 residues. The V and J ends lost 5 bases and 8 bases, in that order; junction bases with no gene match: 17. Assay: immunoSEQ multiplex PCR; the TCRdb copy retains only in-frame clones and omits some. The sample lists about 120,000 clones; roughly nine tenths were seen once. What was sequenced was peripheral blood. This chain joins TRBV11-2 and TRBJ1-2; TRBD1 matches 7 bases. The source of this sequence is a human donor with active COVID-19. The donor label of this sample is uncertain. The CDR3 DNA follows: TGTGCCAGCAGCCCGCGACAGGGCCGGGGAAAGAGCGGCTACACCTTC. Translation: CASSPRQGRGKSGYTF.